This T cell receptor beta chain was sequenced for a study of radiation and T cells in renal cell carcinoma. CDR3 length equals 15 residues. In germline, CDR1 is SGHRS, CDR2 YFSETQ. V lost 4 bases to trimming and J lost 2 bases; unmatched junction nucleotides: 7. Time point: blood 2 weeks post-SBRT. Treatment of the sample: 15 Gy SBRT to primary tumor, nephrectomy 4 weeks later. TCRdb's table, derived via immunoSEQ multiplex PCR, lists solely in-frame clones and lacks some. The table has 100,000 to 150,000 clones, about four fifths seen once. V is TRBV5-1 and J is TRBJ1-1; 8 bases are shared with TRBD1. The clonotype originates from a man between 45 and 60 years old with renal cell carcinoma. Here the sequenced sample was blood, taken from a patient whose treatment included radiotherapy and nephrectomy. DNA for the CDR3: TGCGCCAGCAGCCCCGGACAGGGAATAAACACTGAAGCTTTCTTT. It codes for CASSPGQGINTEAFF.